A selection of T cell receptor beta chains follows, all from one sample in a study of cytomegalovirus exposure and HLA in healthy donors. Here immunoSEQ multiplex PCR was the method, and the copy in TCRdb shows in-frame clones only, minus some. In the table there are under 200,000 clones, around nine tenths of which are singletons. Source material: PBMCs. The receptors come from a woman between 18 and 30 years old in good health and CMV-seropositive. Each CDR3 is given with its conserved first and last residue. A D gene is named only where the DNA matches it firmly. Some rows have no size entry. The others give once, few or many, or a class for an expanded clone.

>.|TRBD1|TRBJ1-1|TRBV11-3|17
TGTGCCAGCAATGGCGAGGGGGGACAGGGACCATACACTGAAGCTTTCTTT
CASNGEGGQGPYTEAFF
>.|.|TRBJ2-1|TRBV7-2|15
TGTGCCAGCAGCTTAGCCAGGGAAACCCACAATGAGCAGTTCTTC
CASSLARETHNEQFF
>.|.|TRBJ1-2|TRBV19|17
TGTGCCAGTAGTATAGATCGTTCAACCGGGGGAAACTATGGCTACACCTTC
CASSIDRSTGGNYGYTF
>.|TRBD1|TRBJ2-2|TRBV5-1|15
TGCGCCAGCAGCCATCGACAGGGGGGTTCCGGGGAGCTGTTTTTT
CASSHRQGGSGELFF
>.|.|TRBJ1-2|TRBV25-1|15
TGTGCCAGCAGTGAAGGTGGCGGATTTAACTATGGCTACACCTTC
CASSEGGGFNYGYTF
>.|.|TRBJ2-6|TRBV4-2|16
TGTGCCAGCAGCCAAGATCTGGCCTCTGGGGCCAACGTCCTGACTTTC
CASSQDLASGANVLTF
>.|.|TRBJ2-7|TRBV18|14
TGTGCCAGCTCCACTCAGGGGGGAATGAACGAGCAGTACTTC
CASSTQGGMNEQYF
>.|.|TRBJ1-5|TRBV15|15
TGTGCCACCAGCAGAGACCGGACAGACAATCAGCCCCAGCATTTT
CATSRDRTDNQPQHF
>few|TRBD1|TRBJ1-4|TRBV6-5|14
TGTGCCAGCAAAATCCAGGGGGACTCCGAAAAACTGTTTTTT
CASKIQGDSEKLFF
>.|.|TRBJ2-3|TRBV28|10
TGTGCCAGCAGTGAGGATACGCAGTATTTT
CASSEDTQYF
>.|.|TRBJ2-7|TRBV5-8|19
TGTGCCAGCAGCTTGTTCCGAACCGGGACGGGGGTATCTTATTACGAGCAGTACTTC
CASSLFRTGTGVSYYEQYF
>.|TRBD1|TRBJ2-7|TRBV19|14
TGTGCCAGTAGTACTTACAGGGGTAGGTACGAGCAGTACTTC
CASSTYRGRYEQYF
>once|.|TRBJ2-4|TRBV9|13
TGTGCCAGCAGCGTAGGACTCCTTTCCATTCAGTACTTC
CASSVGLLSIQYF
>.|.|TRBJ1-1|TRBV25-1|15
TGTGCCAGCAGCCAACGATTCAGGAGGGCCACTGAAGCTTTCTTT
CASSQRFRRATEAFF
>.|TRBD1|TRBJ2-7|TRBV5-8|14
TGTGCCAGCAGTACCGGGACAGGCTTACTAGAGCAGTACTTC
CASSTGTGLLEQYF
>.|.|TRBJ2-3|TRBV5-1|14
TGCGCCAGCAGCTCGACTTCTAGCACAGATACGCAGTATTTT
CASSSTSSTDTQYF
>.|.|TRBJ2-7|TRBV11-2|16
TGTGCCAGCAGCCTACTCTGGGGGGTTTCTTTCGACGAGCAGTACTTC
CASSLLWGVSFDEQYF